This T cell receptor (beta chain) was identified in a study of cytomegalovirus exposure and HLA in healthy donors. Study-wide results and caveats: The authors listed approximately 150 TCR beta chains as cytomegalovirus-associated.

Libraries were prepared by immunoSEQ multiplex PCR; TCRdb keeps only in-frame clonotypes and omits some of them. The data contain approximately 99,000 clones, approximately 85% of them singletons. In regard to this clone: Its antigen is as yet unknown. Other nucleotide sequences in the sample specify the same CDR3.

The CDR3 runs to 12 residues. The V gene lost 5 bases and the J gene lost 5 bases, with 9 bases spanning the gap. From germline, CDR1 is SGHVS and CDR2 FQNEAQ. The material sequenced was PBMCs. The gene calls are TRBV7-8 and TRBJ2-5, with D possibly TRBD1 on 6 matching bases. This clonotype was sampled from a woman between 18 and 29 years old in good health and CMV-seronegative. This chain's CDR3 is CASSLRGETQYF. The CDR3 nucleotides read TGTGCCAGCAGCCTTAGGGGGGAGACCCAGTACTTC. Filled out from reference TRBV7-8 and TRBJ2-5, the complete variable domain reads GAGVSQSPRYKVAKRGQDVALRCDPISGHVSLFWYQQALGQGPEFLTYFQNEAQLDKSGLPSDRFFAERPEGSVSTLKIQRTQQEDSAVYLCASSLRGETQYFGPGTRLLVL.